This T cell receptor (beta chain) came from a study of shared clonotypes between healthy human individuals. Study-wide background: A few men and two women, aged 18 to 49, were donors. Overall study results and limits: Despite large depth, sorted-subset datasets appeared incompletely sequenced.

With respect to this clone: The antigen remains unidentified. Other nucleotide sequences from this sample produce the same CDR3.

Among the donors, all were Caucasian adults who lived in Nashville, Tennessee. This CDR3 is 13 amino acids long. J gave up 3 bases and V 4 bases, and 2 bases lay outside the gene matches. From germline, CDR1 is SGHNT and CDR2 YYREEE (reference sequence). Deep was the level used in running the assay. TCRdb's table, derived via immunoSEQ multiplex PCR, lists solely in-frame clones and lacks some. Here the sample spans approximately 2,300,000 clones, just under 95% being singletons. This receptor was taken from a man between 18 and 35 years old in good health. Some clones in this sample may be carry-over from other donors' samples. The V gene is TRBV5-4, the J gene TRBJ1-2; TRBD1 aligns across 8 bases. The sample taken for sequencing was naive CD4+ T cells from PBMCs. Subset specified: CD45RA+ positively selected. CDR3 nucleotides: TGTGCCAGCAGCCCGGGACAGGACTATGGCTACACCTTC. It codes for CASSPGQDYGYTF.